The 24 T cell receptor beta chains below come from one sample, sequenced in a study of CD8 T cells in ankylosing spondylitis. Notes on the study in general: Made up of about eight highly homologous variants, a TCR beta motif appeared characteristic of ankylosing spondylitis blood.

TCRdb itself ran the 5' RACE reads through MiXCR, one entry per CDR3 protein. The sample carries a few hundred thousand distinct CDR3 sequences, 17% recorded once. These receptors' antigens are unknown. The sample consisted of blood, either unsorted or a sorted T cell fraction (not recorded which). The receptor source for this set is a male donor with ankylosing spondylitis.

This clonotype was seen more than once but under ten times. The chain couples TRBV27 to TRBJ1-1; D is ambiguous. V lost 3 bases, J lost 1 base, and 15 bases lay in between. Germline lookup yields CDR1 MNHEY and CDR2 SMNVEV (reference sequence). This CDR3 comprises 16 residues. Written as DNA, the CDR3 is TGTGCCAGCAGTTTTTTCCCCGGGATCAAGAACACTGAAGCTTTCTTT. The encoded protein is CASSFFPGIKNTEAFF.

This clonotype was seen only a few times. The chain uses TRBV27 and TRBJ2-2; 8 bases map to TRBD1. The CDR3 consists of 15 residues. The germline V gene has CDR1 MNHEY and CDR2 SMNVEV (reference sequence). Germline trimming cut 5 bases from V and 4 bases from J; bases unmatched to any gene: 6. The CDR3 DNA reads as TGTGCCAGCAGTCTCAGGGGGCTGGGCACCGGGGAGCTGTTTTTT. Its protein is CASSLRGLGTGELFF.

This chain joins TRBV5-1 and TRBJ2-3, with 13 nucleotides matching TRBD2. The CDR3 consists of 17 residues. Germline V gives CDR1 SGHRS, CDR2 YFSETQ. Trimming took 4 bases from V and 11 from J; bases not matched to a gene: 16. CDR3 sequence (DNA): TGCGCCAGCAGCATCCCGGGACTAGCGGGACAGCAGGGGGAGCAGTATTTT. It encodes CASSIPGLAGQQGEQYF.

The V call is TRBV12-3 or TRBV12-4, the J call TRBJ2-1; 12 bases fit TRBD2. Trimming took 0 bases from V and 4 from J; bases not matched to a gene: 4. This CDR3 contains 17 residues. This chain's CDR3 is CASSLASLAGGYNEQFF. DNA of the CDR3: TGTGCCAGCAGTTTAGCGTCGCTAGCGGGAGGGTACAATGAGCAGTTCTTC.

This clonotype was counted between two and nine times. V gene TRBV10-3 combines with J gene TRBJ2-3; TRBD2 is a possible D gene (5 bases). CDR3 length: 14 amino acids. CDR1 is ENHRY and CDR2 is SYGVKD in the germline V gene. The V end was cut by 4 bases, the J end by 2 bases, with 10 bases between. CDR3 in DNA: TGTGCCATCAGTGGGACTGCCACCACAGATACGCAGTATTTT. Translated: CAISGTATTDTQYF.

The CDR3 bases are TGTGCCAGCAGCCAGACAGGCCTGAACACTGAAGCTTTCTTT. Translated, it gives CASSQTGLNTEAFF. This chain connects TRBV7-2 to TRBJ1-1, with D perhaps matching TRBD1 (6 bases). V dropped 5 bases and J dropped 0 bases, with 10 bases sitting between them. Germline values: CDR1 SGHTA, CDR2 FQGNSA. CDR3 length: 14 amino acids. Complete variable domain (other parts from reference TRBV7-2 and TRBJ1-1): GAGVSQSPSNKVTEKGKDVELRCDPISGHTALYWYRQSLGQGLEFLIYFQGNSAPDKSGLPSDRFSAERTGGSVSTLTIQRTQQEDSAVYLCASSQTGLNTEAFFGQGTRLTVV.

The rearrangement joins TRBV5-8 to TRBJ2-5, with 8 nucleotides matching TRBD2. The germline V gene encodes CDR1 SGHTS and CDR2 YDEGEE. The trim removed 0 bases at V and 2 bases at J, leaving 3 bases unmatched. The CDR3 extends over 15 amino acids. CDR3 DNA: TGTGCCAGCAGCTTGGTTCTAGCGGGTCAAGAGACCCAGTACTTC. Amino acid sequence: CASSLVLAGQETQYF.

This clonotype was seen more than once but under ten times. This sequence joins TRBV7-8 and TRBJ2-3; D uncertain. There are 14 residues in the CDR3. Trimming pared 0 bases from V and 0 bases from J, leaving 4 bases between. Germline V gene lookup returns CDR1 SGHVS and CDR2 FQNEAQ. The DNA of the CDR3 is TGTGCCAGCAGCTTAGCCTATAGCACAGATACGCAGTATTTT. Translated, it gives CASSLAYSTDTQYF.

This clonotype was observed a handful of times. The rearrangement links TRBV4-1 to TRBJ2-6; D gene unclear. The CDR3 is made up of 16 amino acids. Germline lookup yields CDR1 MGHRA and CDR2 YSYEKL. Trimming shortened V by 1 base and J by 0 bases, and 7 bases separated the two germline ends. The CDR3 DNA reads TGCGCCAGCAGCCAAGGTCACAGCTCTGGGGCCAACGTCCTGACTTTC. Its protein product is CASSQGHSSGANVLTF.

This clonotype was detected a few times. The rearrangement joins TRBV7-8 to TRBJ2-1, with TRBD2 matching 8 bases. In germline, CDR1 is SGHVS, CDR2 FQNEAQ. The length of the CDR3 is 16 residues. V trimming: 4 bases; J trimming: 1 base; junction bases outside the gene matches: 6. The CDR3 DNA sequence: TGTGCCAGCAGCTCCTACGCGGGGGGATCCTACAATGAGCAGTTCTTC. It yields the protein CASSSYAGGSYNEQFF. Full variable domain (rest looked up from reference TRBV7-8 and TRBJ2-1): GAGVSQSPRYKVAKRGQDVALRCDPISGHVSLFWYQQALGQGPEFLTYFQNEAQLDKSGLPSDRFFAERPEGSVSTLKIQRTQQEDSAVYLCASSSYAGGSYNEQFFGPGTRLTVL.

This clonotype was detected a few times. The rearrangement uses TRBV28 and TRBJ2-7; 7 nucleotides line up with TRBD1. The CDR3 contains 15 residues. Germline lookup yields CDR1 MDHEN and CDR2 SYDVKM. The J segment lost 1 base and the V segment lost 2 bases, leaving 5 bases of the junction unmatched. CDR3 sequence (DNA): TGTGCCAGCAGTTTACTTGGGACAGCATCCTACGAGCAGTACTTC. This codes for CASSLLGTASYEQYF.

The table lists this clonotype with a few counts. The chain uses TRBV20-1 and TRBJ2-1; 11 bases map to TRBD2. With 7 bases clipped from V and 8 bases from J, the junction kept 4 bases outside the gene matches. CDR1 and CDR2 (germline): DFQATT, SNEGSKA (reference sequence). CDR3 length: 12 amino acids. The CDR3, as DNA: TGCAGTGTGTCGGGACTAGCGGATGAGCAGTTCTTC. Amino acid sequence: CSVSGLADEQFF.

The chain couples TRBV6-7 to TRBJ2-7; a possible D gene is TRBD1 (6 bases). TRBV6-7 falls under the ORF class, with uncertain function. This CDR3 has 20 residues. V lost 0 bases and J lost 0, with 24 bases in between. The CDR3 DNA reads TGTGCCAGCAGTTACTCGCACTACGAACACATGACAGGTAACTCCTACGAGCAGTACTTC. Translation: CASSYSHYEHMTGNSYEQYF.

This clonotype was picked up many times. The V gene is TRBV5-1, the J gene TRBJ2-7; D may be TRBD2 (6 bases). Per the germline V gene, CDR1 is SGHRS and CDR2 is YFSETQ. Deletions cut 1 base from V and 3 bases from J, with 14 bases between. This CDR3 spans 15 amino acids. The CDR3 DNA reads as TGCGCCAGCAGCTTGAGTGTTGGCGGGAACTACGAGCAGTACTTC. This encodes CASSLSVGGNYEQYF. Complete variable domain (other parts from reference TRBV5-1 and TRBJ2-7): KAGVTQTPRYLIKTRGQQVTLSCSPISGHRSVSWYQQTPGQGLQFLFEYFSETQRNKGNFPGRFSGRQFSNSRSEMNVSTLELGDSALYLCASSLSVGGNYEQYFGPGTRLTVT.

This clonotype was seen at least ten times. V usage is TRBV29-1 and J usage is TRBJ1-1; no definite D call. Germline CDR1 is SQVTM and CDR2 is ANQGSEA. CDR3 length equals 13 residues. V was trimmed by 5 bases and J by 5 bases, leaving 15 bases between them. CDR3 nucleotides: TGCAGCGTTTATGAAGGGATTGGGACTGAAGCTTTCTTT. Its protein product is CSVYEGIGTEAFF.

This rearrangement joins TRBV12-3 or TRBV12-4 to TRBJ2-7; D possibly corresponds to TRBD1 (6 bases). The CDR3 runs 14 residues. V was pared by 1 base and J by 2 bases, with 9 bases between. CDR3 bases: TGTGCCAGCAGTTTAGGGGGACAAGCCTACGAGCAGTACTTC. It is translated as CASSLGGQAYEQYF.

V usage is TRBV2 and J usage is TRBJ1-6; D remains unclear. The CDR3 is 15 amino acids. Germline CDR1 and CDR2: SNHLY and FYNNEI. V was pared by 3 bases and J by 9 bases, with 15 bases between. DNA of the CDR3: TGTGCCAGCAGTGACCGGACTTATTCGGGTTCACCCCTCCACTTT. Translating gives CASSDRTYSGSPLHF. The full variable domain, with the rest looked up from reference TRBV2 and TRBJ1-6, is EPEVTQTPSHQVTQMGQEVILRCVPISNHLYFYWYRQILGQKVEFLVSFYNNEISEKSEIFDDQFSVERPDGSNFTLKIRSTKLEDSAMYFCASSDRTYSGSPLHFGNGTRLTVT.

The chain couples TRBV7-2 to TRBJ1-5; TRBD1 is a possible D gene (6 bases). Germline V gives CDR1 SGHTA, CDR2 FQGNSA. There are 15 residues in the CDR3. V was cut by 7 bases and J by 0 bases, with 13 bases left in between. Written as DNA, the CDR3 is TGTGCCAGCAATGGGGGCGGGTATAGCAATCAGCCCCAGCATTTT. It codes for CASNGGGYSNQPQHF. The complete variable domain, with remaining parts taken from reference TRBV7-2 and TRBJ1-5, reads GAGVSQSPSNKVTEKGKDVELRCDPISGHTALYWYRQSLGQGLEFLIYFQGNSAPDKSGLPSDRFSAERTGGSVSTLTIQRTQQEDSAVYLCASNGGGYSNQPQHFGDGTRLSIL.

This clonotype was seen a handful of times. In nucleotides, the CDR3 is TGCAGCGTTGTCGGGACAGAGAAGAACACCGGGGAGCTGTTTTTT. Encoded protein: CSVVGTEKNTGELFF. The chain recombines TRBV29-1 with TRBJ2-2, with 7 bases identical to TRBD1. The V segment lost 4 bases and the J segment 1 base; nucleotides outside the gene matches: 6. Germline CDR1 is SQVTM and CDR2 is ANQGSEA. CDR3 length equals 15 residues.

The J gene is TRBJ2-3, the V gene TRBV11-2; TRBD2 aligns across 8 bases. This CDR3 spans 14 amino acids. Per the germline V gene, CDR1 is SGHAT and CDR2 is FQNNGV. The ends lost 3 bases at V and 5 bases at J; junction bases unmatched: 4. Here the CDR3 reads CASSFSGGKDTQYF. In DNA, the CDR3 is TGTGCCAGCAGCTTCTCGGGAGGGAAAGATACGCAGTATTTT. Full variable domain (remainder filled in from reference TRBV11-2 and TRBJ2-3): EAGVAQSPRYKIIEKRQSVAFWCNPISGHATLYWYQQILGQGPKLLIQFQNNGVVDDSQLPKDRFSAERLKGVDSTLKIQPAKLEDSAVYLCASSFSGGKDTQYFGPGTRLTVL.

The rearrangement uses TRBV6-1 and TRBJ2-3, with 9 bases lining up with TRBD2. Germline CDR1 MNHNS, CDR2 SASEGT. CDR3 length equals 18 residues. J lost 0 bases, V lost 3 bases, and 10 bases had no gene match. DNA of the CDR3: TGTGCCAGCAGTGAGACGGAGCTAGCGGGGCCTAGCACAGATACGCAGTATTTT. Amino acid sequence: CASSETELAGPSTDTQYF.

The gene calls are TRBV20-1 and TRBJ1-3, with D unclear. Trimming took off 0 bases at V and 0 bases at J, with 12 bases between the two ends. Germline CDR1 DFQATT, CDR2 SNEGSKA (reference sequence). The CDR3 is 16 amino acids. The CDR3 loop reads CSARDEGGISGNTIYF. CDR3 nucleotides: TGCAGTGCTAGAGATGAGGGAGGGATCTCTGGAAACACCATATATTTT.

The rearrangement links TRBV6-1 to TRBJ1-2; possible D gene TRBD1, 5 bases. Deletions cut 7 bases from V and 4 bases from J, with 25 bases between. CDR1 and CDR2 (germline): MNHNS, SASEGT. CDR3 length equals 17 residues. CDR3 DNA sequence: TGTGCCAGCACCCCGCGGGTTAACGCCGGGGGGGTCTATGGCTACACCTTC. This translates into CASTPRVNAGGVYGYTF.

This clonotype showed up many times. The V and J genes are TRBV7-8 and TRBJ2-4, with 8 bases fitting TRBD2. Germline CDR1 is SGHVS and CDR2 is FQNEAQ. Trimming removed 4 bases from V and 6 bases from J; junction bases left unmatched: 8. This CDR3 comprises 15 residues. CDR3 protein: CASSSKREPSNIQYF. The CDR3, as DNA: TGTGCCAGCAGCTCCAAGCGGGAGCCTTCAAACATTCAGTACTTC.